The clone carrying this TCR beta chain appeared a few times. This may come from a read error, since a much larger clone is one base off. TCRbeta library construction was performed incorporating unique molecular identifiers. One entry per CDR3 protein results from TCRdb running MiXCR on the PCR reads. The data hold 170,000 or so distinct CDR3 sequences, with 6% to 7% observed a single time. The sample comes from a study of T-cell reconstitution after alpha-beta-depleted transplantation in children. The sequencing used PBMCs from the stem cell graft donor, collected from the stem cell graft. The sequence came from a human donor who donated a stem cell graft to a child with Wiskott-Aldrich syndrome.

The CDR3 loop reads CASYAPDENEQFF. The CDR3 DNA reads as TGTGCCAGCTATGCGCCAGACGAGAATGAGCAGTTCTTC. The chain employs TRBV7-9 and TRBJ2-1, with D unresolved. Trimming took 8 bases from V and 7 from J, leaving 15 bases between them. CDR1 and CDR2 (germline): SEHNR, FQNEAQ (reference sequence). This CDR3 has 13 residues.